The 14 T cell receptor beta chains below all came from one sample that was sequenced in a study of cytomegalovirus exposure and HLA in healthy donors. PCR was performed using 60 Vbeta and 13 Jbeta primers. Sequenced by immunoSEQ multiplex PCR; TCRdb stores in-frame clones only, minus some. The sample consists of about 120,000 clones, around four fifths of them appearing once. The material sequenced was PBMCs. The receptors come from a man between 60 and 75 years old in good health and CMV-seropositive.

The chain has TRBV18 and TRBJ1-1; TRBD1 matches at 7 bases. Trimming took 2 bases from V and 5 from J; bases not matched to a gene: 14. This CDR3 comprises 17 residues. The germline gives CDR1 KGHSH, CDR2 LQKENI. CDR3 DNA: TGTGCCAGCTCACCAAACTACAGGGGACCCTCCCAAACTGAAGCTTTCTTT. Its protein product is CASSPNYRGPSQTEAFF. Full variable domain (outside the CDR3, taken from reference TRBV18 and TRBJ1-1): NAGVMQNPRHLVRRRGQEARLRCSPMKGHSHVYWYRQLPEEGLKFMVYLQKENIIDESGMPKERFSAEFPKEGPSILRIQQVVRGDSAAYFCASSPNYRGPSQTEAFFGQGTRLTVV.

The rearrangement uses TRBV6-1 and TRBJ2-1; 9 bases are a match to TRBD1. Looked up from germline, CDR1 is MNHNS and CDR2 is SASEGT. The CDR3 has 14 amino acids. V shed 7 bases and J 6 bases; nucleotides not matched to a gene: 7. The CDR3 coding sequence is TGTGCCAGCACAAGGGACAGGGTAATCAATGAGCAGTTCTTC. Amino acid sequence: CASTRDRVINEQFF.

The rearrangement joins TRBV10-3 to TRBJ1-5; D is perhaps TRBD1 (6 bases). Trimming pared 11 bases from V and 0 bases from J, leaving 14 bases between. The CDR3 runs 14 residues. The germline V gene has CDR1 ENHRY and CDR2 SYGVKD. The CDR3 bases are TGTGCCTCAGGGGCCTTCGATAGCAATCAGCCCCAGCATTTT. Amino acid sequence: CASGAFDSNQPQHF.

This clone appeared a few times. The chain links TRBV9 to TRBJ2-3; a possible D gene is TRBD1 (5 bases). V lost 2 bases to trimming and J lost 3 bases, with 10 bases between them. From germline, CDR1 is SGDLS and CDR2 YYNGEE. The CDR3 is made up of 14 amino acids. CDR3 residues: CASSVQDKTDTQYF. DNA of the CDR3: TGTGCCAGCAGCGTCCAGGACAAGACAGATACGCAGTATTTT.

V is TRBV6-4 and J is TRBJ2-2; no reliable D call. Trimming took off 4 bases at V and 7 bases at J, with 10 bases between the two ends. Germline V gene sequence: CDR1 MRHNA, CDR2 SNTAGT. This CDR3 is built from 13 residues. DNA of the CDR3: TGTGCCAGCAGTGTAACTCCTCGCGGGGAGCTGTTTTTT. This sequence encodes CASSVTPRGELFF.

J is TRBJ2-1 and V is TRBV7-6; possibly TRBD2 for D (6 bases). The CDR3 sequence is 13 residues long. Germline V gene data show CDR1 as SGHVS and CDR2 as FNYEAQ. V lost 0 bases, J lost 6 bases, and 6 bases lay in between. The CDR3 region is CASSLATSNEQFF. Written as DNA, the CDR3 is TGTGCCAGCAGCTTAGCGACTAGCAATGAGCAGTTCTTC.

This clone has more than one count but fewer than ten. The chain links TRBV13 to TRBJ2-5; 14 bases match TRBD2. The CDR3 sequence is 18 residues long. Germline values: CDR1 PRHDT, CDR2 FYEKMQ (reference sequence). Germline trimming cut 5 bases from V and 0 bases from J; bases unmatched to any gene: 8. DNA of the CDR3: TGTGCCAGCAGCCGTACGGGACTAGCGGGGGAATACCAAGAGACCCAGTACTTC. It translates to CASSRTGLAGEYQETQYF.

This chain joins TRBV7-9 and TRBJ1-4, with 7 bases aligning to TRBD1. In germline, CDR1 is SEHNR, CDR2 FQNEAQ (reference sequence). The CDR3 spans 18 residues. The V segment lost 5 bases and the J segment 0 bases; nucleotides outside the gene matches: 12. In DNA form, the CDR3 reads TGTGCCAGCAGCCCCCACCGGCAGACAGGGTCAACTAATGAAAAACTGTTTTTT. It encodes CASSPHRQTGSTNEKLFF.

The chain has TRBV28 and TRBJ1-2; D unresolved. V lost 3 bases and J lost 4, with 9 bases in between. The CDR3 spans 13 residues. Germline V gene sequence: CDR1 MDHEN, CDR2 SYDVKM. The CDR3 region is CASSLEQLYGYTF. Here the CDR3 DNA reads TGTGCCAGCAGTTTGGAACAGCTCTATGGCTACACCTTC.

J is TRBJ2-7 and V is TRBV7-3, with 8 bases lining up with TRBD2. CDR1 and CDR2 from the germline V gene are SGHTA and FQGTGA. The V gene end was trimmed by 1 base and the J gene end by 5 bases; junction bases not matched to a gene: 7. CDR3 length equals 15 residues. The CDR3 here is CASSLMGAGEDEQYF. Here the CDR3 DNA reads TGTGCCAGCAGCTTAATGGGAGCGGGAGAGGACGAGCAGTACTTC.

The gene calls are TRBV6-1 and TRBJ2-7; 7 nucleotides align to TRBD2. With V trimmed by 7 bases and J by 0 bases, 3 bases remained unmatched. The germline V gene has CDR1 MNHNS and CDR2 SASEGT. This CDR3 comprises 13 residues. The CDR3 nucleotides read TGTGCCAGCATCGGGAGGAACTCCTACGAGCAGTACTTC. Translating gives CASIGRNSYEQYF.

The rearrangement links TRBV27 to TRBJ2-2, with 8 bases matching TRBD2. V was pared by 0 bases and J by 5 bases, with 5 bases of the junction left unmatched. This CDR3 has 16 residues. CDR1 is MNHEY, CDR2 SMNVEV, per germline (reference sequence). CDR3 bases: TGTGCCAGCAGTTTATCCGGGGGGGAATTGACCGGGGAGCTGTTTTTT. Translated, it gives CASSLSGGELTGELFF.

The CDR3 is CASSRQGAKEQYF. In DNA form, the CDR3 reads TGTGCCAGCAGCCGACAGGGAGCGAAGGAGCAGTACTTC. The chain links TRBV27 to TRBJ2-5; TRBD1 agrees at 7 bases. Germline V gene lookup returns CDR1 MNHEY and CDR2 SMNVEV (reference sequence). CDR3 length: 13 amino acids. V lost 6 bases, J lost 11 bases, and 12 bases stayed unmatched.

V gene TRBV10-3 combines with J gene TRBJ1-5, with 9 bases that match TRBD1. Germline V gene sequence: CDR1 ENHRY, CDR2 SYGVKD. CDR3 length: 14 amino acids. J was trimmed by 7 bases and V by 6 bases; bases with no gene match: 7. CDR3: CAISGQGSGQPQHF. For the CDR3, the DNA is TGTGCCATCAGCGGACAGGGGTCGGGGCAGCCCCAGCATTTT.